Sequencing of this TCR beta chain was carried out in a study of beta chain features in type 1 diabetes. The CDR3 is 13 residues long. CDR1 and CDR2 (germline): SGHTA, FQGTGA. V was trimmed by 5 bases and J by 1 base, leaving 8 bases between them. The entirety of the isolated RNA underwent reverse transcription, so expressed TCRB transcripts were sequenced. Naive, central memory and regulatory T cell samples yielded around 3.5 million reads on average. Only in-frame clones appear in the TCRdb table, and some are missing; sequencing was by immunoSEQ multiplex PCR. The data contain about 900,000 clones, under 20% of them singletons. This clone was picked up a small number of times. Its antigen remains unknown. The study's findings and limits: In the patient group, naive, central memory and Treg TCRB repertoires seemed more alike than in the healthy donor group.

This receptor was obtained from a woman aged 18 to 35 in good health. This chain connects TRBV7-3 to TRBJ1-1, with D hard to call. Sequenced input: naive CD4+ T cells from blood. CDR3 sequence: CASSEQPNTEAFF. The CDR3 DNA reads as TGTGCCAGCAGCGAACAACCGAACACTGAAGCTTTCTTT.